This T cell receptor beta chain was captured in a study of T cell repertoires in cytomegalovirus infection. For this clonotype: The antigen remains unidentified.

MiXCR, applied by TCRdb to the reads, yields one record per CDR3 protein. The sample consists of about a million distinct CDR3 sequences, less than 35% of them appearing once. This CDR3 has 13 residues. Deletions cut 6 bases from V and 4 bases from J, with 12 bases between. The chain recombines TRBV12-3 or TRBV12-4 with TRBJ1-2; no definite D call. Source: cultured CD8+ T cells from PBMCs, taken from culture after CMV antigen stimulation. The receptor comes from a human donor in good health (CMV status not recorded). Some clones in this sample may be carry-over from other donors' samples. The CDR3 DNA sequence: TGTGCCAGCAGCTCGGTGGCACCCTATGGCTACACCTTC. Translated, it gives CASSSVAPYGYTF.